This T cell receptor (beta chain) was sequenced in a study of CD8+CD57+ T cells in acquired aplastic anemia. In the study overall: Isolated CD4+ and CD8+ cells, once sorted, yielded DNA averaging around 2.9 ug. Study-level findings and limits: Patients and controls turned out to have twenty-nine CD8+ CDR3 sequences in common.

The study profiled TCR beta VDJ and CDR3 using genomic DNA as template. TCRdb processed the reads anew with MiXCR; each CDR3 protein has one entry. The sample carries about 160,000 distinct CDR3 sequences, about 48% recorded once. Only patients with CD8+CD57+ cell expansion on flow cytometry were chosen for sequencing. A severe acquired aplastic anemia diagnosis applied to all patients. This clonotype was counted many times. The antigen is unknown. V gave up 2 bases and J gave up 5 bases, with 15 bases separating them. Per germline, CDR1 MNHEY and CDR2 SVGAGI. The CDR3 consists of 15 residues. The receptor's source is a human donor with aplastic anemia. The sequenced material came from sorted CD4+, CD8+, or CD8+CD57+ T cells (not recorded which) from PBMCs. The chain has TRBV6-5 and TRBJ2-5; D gene ambiguous. The DNA of the CDR3 is TGTGCCAGCAGTTACCGTGTCTTAGCTGAGGAGACCCAGTACTTC. Protein product: CASSYRVLAEETQYF.